The present T cell receptor (beta chain) was sequenced within a study of PD-1 blockade in classical Hodgkin lymphoma. CDR1 and CDR2 (germline): SGHDT, YYEEEE. The V and J ends lost 0 bases and 4 bases respectively, with 7 bases between them. The CDR3 sequence is 13 residues long. Relapses following autologous stem cell transplantation were seen in all patients, with brentuximab vedotin exposure varying. The data were produced by immunoSEQ multiplex PCR, yet TCRdb's version contains in-frame clones alone and is incomplete. The table has tens of thousands of clones, around two thirds seen once. The receptor was derived from a human donor with classical Hodgkin lymphoma. The sequenced sample was peripheral blood mononuclear cells (PBMCs), obtained at baseline. This chain links TRBV5-6 with TRBJ1-2; TRBD1 is a possible D gene (5 bases). CDR3 residues: CASSLAGPYGYTF. CDR3 nucleotide sequence: TGTGCCAGCAGCTTGGCGGGGCCCTATGGCTACACCTTC.